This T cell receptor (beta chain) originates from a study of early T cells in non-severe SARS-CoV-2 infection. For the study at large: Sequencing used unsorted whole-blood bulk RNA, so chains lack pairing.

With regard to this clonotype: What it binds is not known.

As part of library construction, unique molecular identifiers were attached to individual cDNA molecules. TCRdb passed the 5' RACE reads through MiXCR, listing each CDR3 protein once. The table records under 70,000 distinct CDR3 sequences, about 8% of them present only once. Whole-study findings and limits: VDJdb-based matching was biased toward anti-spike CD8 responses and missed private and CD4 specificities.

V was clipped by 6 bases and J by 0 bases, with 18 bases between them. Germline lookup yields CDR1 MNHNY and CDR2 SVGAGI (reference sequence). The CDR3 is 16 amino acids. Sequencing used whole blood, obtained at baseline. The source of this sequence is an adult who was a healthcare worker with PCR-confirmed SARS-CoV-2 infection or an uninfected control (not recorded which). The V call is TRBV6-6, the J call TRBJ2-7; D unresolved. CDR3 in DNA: TGTGCCAGCAGCCCCGCGGTTATCAGTAGCTCCTACGAGCAGTACTTC. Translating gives CASSPAVISSSYEQYF.